A single T cell receptor (beta chain) is shown here with its context. There is no known antigen for this receptor. No per-base quality is available; no much larger clone lies one base away. The receptor library was made with the immunoSEQ multiplex PCR assay. A mixture of 60 forward primers for TCR Vbeta segments and 13 reverse primers for TCR Jbeta segments was used in the multiplex PCR. The CDR3 region of rearranged TCR beta genes was amplified from genomic DNA with a multiplex PCR assay. The Illumina HiSeq System was used to sequence the amplified TCR beta libraries as 87-base-pair reads. Regarding the original processing steps: Across the 500 to 850 repertoires, a later analysis counted 75 million to 90 million unique TCR beta chains, roughly 11 million of which were shared by at least two donors. A nearest-neighbor algorithm error-corrected the raw reads and collapsed the reads into unique sequences, merging closely related sequences to remove PCR and sequencing errors. To assign V, D and J gene segments, CDR3 sequences were aligned to IMGT reference sequences. For a sequence to be retained, a match of at least six nucleotides to both a V gene segment and a J gene segment was required. Rearrangements were called productive when the CDR3 lacked stop codons and stayed in frame with V and J; all others were non-productive. Following IMGT convention, CDR3 was defined as the stretch from the second conserved V-encoded cysteine to the conserved J-encoded phenylalanine. In an earlier analysis of roughly 580 of the donors, sequences lacking an unambiguous match to a single V gene segment were excluded. In an earlier analysis of about 590 of the donors, a V segment was called functional when productive rearrangements were above 56.7%, and segregating when the standard deviation between donors exceeded 5%. A statistical classification framework was built to diagnose cytomegalovirus status from the catalog of TCR beta chain sequences. In a later analysis, V and J genes were assigned by comparing TCR nucleotide sequences against IMGT/GENE-DB human TR gene sequences. Using the TCRdist pipeline, a later analysis assigned CDR3 sequences along with most-parsimonious VDJ recombination scenarios. In a later analysis, each TCR beta chain was defined by its CDR3 amino acid sequence together with its V-gene family, and reads lacking a unique V-gene family were excluded. To address suspected cross-contamination and a sequencing artifact, a later analysis removed several hundred highly shared, low-generation-probability nucleotide sequences. A later analysis calculated a clonal expansion index for each public chain from normalized within-repertoire ranks of inferred template counts. In a later analysis, generation probabilities were computed using a VDJ recombination model fitted to out-of-frame rearrangements, and the results were checked against IGoR. In a later analysis, TCR-TCR, TCR-HLA and TCR-CMV co-occurrence was scored with hypergeometric tests, and a repertoire-size bias correction was applied to TCR pairs. To estimate false discovery rates, a later analysis permuted the HLA or CMV assignments 20 times. A later analysis grouped co-occurring TCRs with DBSCAN, adding TCRdist sequence similarity when clustering within HLA-allele-positive subsets. Repertoires with fewer than 30,000 or more than 120,000 public chains were left out of co-occurrence clustering, as were four to six repertoires with anomalous nucleotide sharing. The clones in this table, taken by TCRdb from immuneACCESS, are in-frame only. Not every clone is retained; where verified, under half of the shortfall comes from an unresolved V gene, and the cause of the rest is unknown. V and J calls and clone size are given by that table; D and trimming were obtained from the DNA. The sample has 200,000 to 250,000 clones on record, roughly 79% of them singletons. 1.5% to 2% of the sample rests with the top ten.

The cohort comprised 710 or so healthy bone marrow donors. At the time of sampling, all cohort members were nominally healthy, though unrecorded immune exposures were likely present. The donor was CMV seronegative and belonged to the group of 380 or so seronegative cohort members. A peripheral blood sample was collected from each donor, and TCR beta sequencing was performed on peripheral blood mononuclear cells. Genomic DNA extraction from the blood cell samples was performed with the Qiagen DNeasy Blood Extraction Kit. This entry belongs to a study of cytomegalovirus exposure and HLA in healthy donors (dated by TCRdb to between 2016 and 2019). For the wider study: An earlier analysis of some 550 of the donors reported 276 Gb of sequence data and 117 million unique TCR beta sequences from about 179 million T cells. Roughly 300 gigabases of sequencing data and tens of millions of unique TCR sequences were included in an early release covering around 600 HLA-typed donors. Of the approximately 400 genotyped donors, less than 85% were placed in the genetic ancestry cluster associated with self-reported Caucasian donors. The study aimed to test whether cataloging public T cell receptors could reveal signatures of past pathogen exposure. The study profiled the T cell repertoires of fewer than 850 subjects by immunosequencing and related them to cytomegalovirus serostatus. Besides the first cohort of 500 to 700 subjects, a separate validation cohort made up of over a hundred different subjects was used. High-throughput TCR immunosequencing, statistical association of individual TCRs with disease status, and machine learning were combined to predict cytomegalovirus infection status. In a later analysis, previously published TCR beta repertoires from 600 to 850 donors were re-analyzed and high-resolution HLA genotyping was added so that TCR occurrence patterns could be studied. Rather than using new phenotypic data, the later analysis identified candidate immune exposures from TCR beta sequences and from how often those sequences occurred across donors. To decide whether each TCR beta V gene segment behaved as functional or pseudogenic, an earlier analysis of some 540 of the donors relied on high-throughput TCR beta sequencing. Donor age, sex, ethnicity and CMV serostatus were compiled alongside the repertoire data. A later genetic analysis took genome-wide SNP genotypes for about three fifths of the 666 donors and used that subset as a discovery cohort. Every repertoire in the discovery cohort had been generated on one and the same sequencing platform. HLA typing included class I and class II loci at four-digit resolution. Typing coverage varied by locus: roughly 620-630 donors for A, B, C, DRB1 and DQB1; under 550 for DQA1; some 610 for DPA1; around 490 for DPB1. A handful of DR-DQ haplotypes were treated as single units for association and clustering because of strong linkage in the cohort. On average, around 240,000 unique TCR beta nucleotide sequences were sequenced per donor among some 430 genotyped donors of the cohort, with roughly 18% of those sequences being non-productive.

Beyond this particular receptor, the publication reports: The study listed around 160 TCR beta chains as associated with cytomegalovirus. In a later genetic analysis, fewer N-insertions in productive TCRs were reported among donors in an Asian-associated ancestry cluster than the approximately 630-donor mean. A later genetic analysis associated a missense DCLRE1C variant with V-gene and J-gene trimming of TCR beta chains, and an independent cohort replicated the association. HLA typing was unavailable for some donors at each locus, so association tests used only the typed subset. In vitro tests confirmed that a few of the cytomegalovirus-associated TCR beta chains recognize cytomegalovirus antigens. Immune exposure information for the cohort was limited to CMV serostatus. It was suggested by the authors that the approach could potentially be generalized to other disease states and immunological phenotypes. In a later analysis, most CMV-associated TCR beta chains were found to appear HLA-restricted, with HLA associations seemingly driven largely by CMV exposure. Compared with equally common non-associated chains, HLA-associated TCR beta chains in a later analysis were more clonally expanded and had lower generation probabilities. A further reported finding was that TCR beta sequences accurately predicted the HLA-A and HLA-B alleles for most subjects in the first cohort. Because counts were too low, roughly 16 rarely observed V segments, including chromosome 9 orphons, were excluded from the earlier analysis of around 590 of the donors. The presence/absence analyses assumed that sequencing depth was roughly uniform across donors, and that assumption may not be true. Specific HLA alleles were associated with more than 15,000 TCR beta sequences at a false discovery rate of 0.05 in a later analysis. Cytomegalovirus status was reported to be diagnosed by the classifier with high specificity and sensitivity in both the original and validation cohorts. The sequencing pipeline was judged likely to have produced a cluster of highly shared sequence variants as a technical artifact. Linkage disequilibrium might explain the correlated functional status among segregating V segments, but an unknown experimental factor could not be excluded. In a later analysis, several top co-occurrence clusters were reported to appear linked to parvovirus B19, influenza, CMV and Epstein-Barr virus. Most TCR sequences were observed very rarely across donors, whereas some public TCRs were present in many individuals. According to a later analysis, TCR association rates differed among HLA loci, with DRB1 alleles showing the most associated TCRs and HLA-C alleles showing the fewest. Strong co-occurrence of HLA alleles, especially DR and DQ, made assigning TCR associations to individual alleles difficult. In an earlier analysis of approximately 600 of the donors, most TCR beta V segments were observed in productive rearrangements about 87% or about 30% of the time, broadly matching IMGT annotations. Only TCR beta chains were sequenced in this cohort, and the absence of alpha or paired-chain data limited detectable features.

This clonotype was sampled from a man aged 18 to 29 in good health and CMV-seronegative. Sequenced sample: PBMCs.

The DNA sequence is as follows: TGTGCCAGCAGCCTAAGTAGCGGTGAGCAGTTCTTC. Translated, it gives CASSLSSGEQFF. The chain was built from TRBV5-4 and TRBJ2-1; a tentative D call is TRBD2 (6 bases match). CDR1 SGHNT and CDR2 YYREEE are derived from the germline V gene (reference sequence). V sheds 4 bases and J sheds 9 bases, leaving 11 bases between their ends. Including cysteine and phenylalanine, the CDR3 has 12 amino acids. Of all the DNA, just the CDR3 is kept, 36 bases in frame from base 1.